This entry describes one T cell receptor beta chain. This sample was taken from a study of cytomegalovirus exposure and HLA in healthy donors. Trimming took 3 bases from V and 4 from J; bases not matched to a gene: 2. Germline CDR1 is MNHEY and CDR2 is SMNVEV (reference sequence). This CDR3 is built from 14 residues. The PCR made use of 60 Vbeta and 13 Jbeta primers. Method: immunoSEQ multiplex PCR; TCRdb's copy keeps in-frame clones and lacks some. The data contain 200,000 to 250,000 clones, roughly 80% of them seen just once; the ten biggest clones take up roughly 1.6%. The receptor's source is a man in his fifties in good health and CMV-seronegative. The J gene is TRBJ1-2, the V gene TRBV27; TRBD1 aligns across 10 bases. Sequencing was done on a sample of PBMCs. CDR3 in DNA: TGTGCCAGCAGTTTGGGGACAGGGGTCTATGGCTACACCTTC. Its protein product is CASSLGTGVYGYTF.